The 25 T cell receptor beta chains below were found in one sample sequenced in a study of T cell changes during pregnancy in multiple sclerosis. Produced via immunoSEQ multiplex PCR; TCRdb's table is partial and in-frame only. This repertoire shows about 20,000 clones, 88% found once; its top ten account for less than 20%. The sample was CD8+ T cells from peripheral blood mononuclear cells, taken after pregnancy. The receptors come from a female donor in good health, enrolled as a control in a pregnancy study.

The CDR3 DNA follows: TGTGCCAGTAGTATTGTTTCAGGGAGGGGTCAGCCCCAGCATTTT. Translating it yields CASSIVSGRGQPQHF. This chain joins TRBV19 and TRBJ1-5; perhaps TRBD1 as D (5 bases). Germline V gene lookup returns CDR1 LNHDA and CDR2 SQIVND (reference sequence). V lost 3 bases and J lost 6, with 15 bases in between. The CDR3 is 15 amino acids.

This sequence joins TRBV9 and TRBJ1-3, with D perhaps TRBD1 (6 bases). V was clipped by 6 bases and J by 0 bases, with 13 bases between them. This CDR3 contains 15 residues. Germline V lookup: CDR1 SGDLS, CDR2 YYNGEE. The CDR3, as DNA: TGTGCCAGCACCCTAGGGGGGGGCTCTGGAAACACCATATATTTT. As protein: CASTLGGGSGNTIYF. Based on the CDR3 plus reference TRBV9 and TRBJ1-3, the full variable domain is DSGVTQTPKHLITATGQRVTLRCSPRSGDLSVYWYQQSLDQGLQFLIQYYNGEERAKGNILERFSAQQFPDLHSELNLSSLELGDSALYFCASTLGGGSGNTIYFGEGSWLTVV.

J is TRBJ2-2 and V is TRBV27; D uncertain. This CDR3 is 12 amino acids long. CDR1 and CDR2 from the germline V gene are MNHEY and SMNVEV (reference sequence). Between the trimmed V and J ends, which lost 7 bases and 0 bases, there was a span of 3 bases. CDR3 nucleotides: TGTGCCAGCACTGCGAACACCGGGGAGCTGTTTTTT. Amino acids: CASTANTGELFF.

CDR3 DNA: TGTGCCAGCTCACCACGGACAGGGGGCGATGAGCAGTTCTTC. Encoded protein: CASSPRTGGDEQFF. The chain joins TRBV18 to TRBJ2-1; 11 positions agree with TRBD1. Trimming at V came to 1 base and at J to 8 bases, leaving 1 base not matched to a gene. The CDR3 extends over 14 amino acids. Germline V gene data show CDR1 as KGHSH and CDR2 as LQKENI.

The V call is TRBV9, the J call TRBJ1-2; 10 positions match TRBD1. J was trimmed by 8 bases and V by 2 bases; bases with no gene match: 3. CDR1 and CDR2 from the germline V gene are SGDLS and YYNGEE. The CDR3 covers 13 residues. The CDR3 protein is CASSVGQGLGYTF. CDR3 sequence (DNA): TGTGCCAGCAGCGTGGGACAGGGGCTGGGCTACACCTTC.

The V gene is TRBV5-4, the J gene TRBJ2-3; 11 bases are a match to TRBD2. The CDR3 covers 15 residues. CDR1 SGHNT and CDR2 YYREEE come from the germline V gene (reference sequence). The J segment lost 0 bases and the V segment lost 5 bases, leaving 2 bases of the junction unmatched. The CDR3 bases are TGTGCCAGCAGTAGCGGGGGGGCTAGCACAGATACGCAGTATTTT. It codes for CASSSGGASTDTQYF.

V and J are TRBV14 and TRBJ2-7; 10 nucleotides align to TRBD1. Germline values: CDR1 SGHDN, CDR2 FVKESK. The CDR3 covers 13 residues. Trimming removed 5 bases from V and 4 bases from J; junction bases left unmatched: 2. In nucleotides, the CDR3 is TGTGCCAGCAGCGGACAGGGGGGGTACGAGCAGTACTTC. It translates to CASSGQGGYEQYF.

V usage is TRBV29-1 and J usage is TRBJ2-1, with 7 bases matching TRBD2. Unmatched junction bases numbered 8, after V lost 6 bases and J lost 3 bases. The CDR3 sequence is 14 residues long. Germline CDR1 SQVTM, CDR2 ANQGSEA. The CDR3 loop is CSVLTSDFYNEQFF. The CDR3, as DNA: TGCAGCGTCCTTACTAGCGATTTCTACAATGAGCAGTTCTTC.

The gene calls are TRBV5-4 and TRBJ2-7, with 10 bases identical to TRBD1. The CDR3 runs 17 residues. Germline-derived CDR1 and CDR2 are SGHNT and YYREEE (reference sequence). The V gene end was trimmed by 4 bases and the J gene end by 3 bases; junction bases not matched to a gene: 13. The CDR3 nucleotides are TGTGCCAGCAGCCTATCCGGGACAGGGGCCGCGTACTACGAGCAGTACTTC. Its protein product is CASSLSGTGAAYYEQYF.

The rearrangement links TRBV4-1 to TRBJ2-5; 10 bases line up with TRBD2. CDR1 and CDR2 (germline): MGHRA, YSYEKL. Trimming removed 0 bases from V and 1 base from J; junction bases left unmatched: 11. The CDR3 extends over 19 amino acids. The CDR3 sequence is CASSQDKDLAGAIQETQYF. Written as DNA, the CDR3 is TGCGCCAGCAGCCAAGATAAGGATCTAGCGGGGGCAATCCAAGAGACCCAGTACTTC.

The rearrangement joins TRBV30 to TRBJ2-7, with TRBD1 identical over 7 bases. The CDR3 length is 12 residues. Looked up from germline, CDR1 is GTSNPN and CDR2 is SVGIG (reference sequence). V gave up 8 bases and J gave up 2 bases; unmatched junction bases: 6. The CDR3 reads CAGQVIPYEQYF. The CDR3 region has the DNA TGTGCCGGACAGGTCATTCCCTACGAGCAGTACTTC.

V and J are TRBV6-5 and TRBJ2-2; the D is unclear. Germline loops: CDR1 MNHEY, CDR2 SVGAGI. Trimming took off 0 bases at V and 0 bases at J, with 8 bases between the two ends. The CDR3 consists of 16 residues. The chain's CDR3 is CASSYSTTANTGELFF. The CDR3 DNA reads as TGTGCCAGCAGTTACTCCACTACTGCGAACACCGGGGAGCTGTTTTTT.

This chain connects TRBV27 to TRBJ1-2; tentative D call: TRBD1 (5 bases). The germline CDR1 and CDR2 sequences are MNHEY and SMNVEV (reference sequence). The CDR3 contains 17 residues. V was clipped by 2 bases and J by 2 bases, with 18 bases between them. The CDR3 DNA follows: TGTGCCAGCAGTTTAAATATTGATTGGGGGGGGAACTATGGCTACACCTTC. Protein product: CASSLNIDWGGNYGYTF.

CDR3 protein: CASTKGLAGWETQYF. As DNA, the CDR3 is TGTGCCAGCACCAAGGGACTAGCGGGCTGGGAGACCCAGTACTTC. J is TRBJ2-5 and V is TRBV6-6, with 12 bases lining up with TRBD2. Per the germline V gene, CDR1 is MNHNY and CDR2 is SVGAGI (reference sequence). Unmatched junction bases numbered 8, after V lost 7 bases and J lost 5 bases. The CDR3 totals 15 residues.

This chain uses TRBV7-8 with TRBJ2-3; 11 bases fit TRBD2. After removal of 3 bases from V and 6 bases from J, the junction contained 8 bases not matched to a gene. This CDR3 is 16 amino acids long. CDR1 and CDR2 (germline): SGHVS, FQNEAQ. Written as DNA, the CDR3 is TGTGCCAGCAGCTTGACTAGCGGGAATTACGAGGATACGCAGTATTTT. Its translation is CASSLTSGNYEDTQYF.

The chain links TRBV5-1 to TRBJ2-7, with a weak D call TRBD2 (5 bases). Germline CDR1 reads SGHRS; CDR2 reads YFSETQ. The CDR3 runs 13 residues. The V end was cut by 0 bases, the J end by 6 bases, with 10 bases between. The CDR3 here is CASSLVRGSEQYF. CDR3 in DNA: TGCGCCAGCAGCTTGGTAAGAGGGTCCGAGCAGTACTTC. The variable domain in full, completed from reference TRBV5-1 and TRBJ2-7, reads KAGVTQTPRYLIKTRGQQVTLSCSPISGHRSVSWYQQTPGQGLQFLFEYFSETQRNKGNFPGRFSGRQFSNSRSEMNVSTLELGDSALYLCASSLVRGSEQYFGPGTRLTVT.

The J gene is TRBJ2-5, the V gene TRBV28; the match to TRBD1 covers 7 bases. The CDR3 has 13 residues. Germline V lookup: CDR1 MDHEN, CDR2 SYDVKM. After removal of 3 bases from V and 5 bases from J, the junction contained 3 bases not matched to a gene. The DNA of the CDR3 is TGTGCCAGCAGTTTGGACAGGCTGGAGACCCAGTACTTC. This codes for CASSLDRLETQYF.

The chain is built from TRBV2 and TRBJ1-5; the D is unclear. The CDR3 has 15 amino acids. The germline V gene has CDR1 SNHLY and CDR2 FYNNEI. Trimming shortened V by 3 bases and J by 0 bases, and 9 bases separated the two germline ends. The CDR3 DNA is TGTGCCAGCAGTGAGGGGAGACATAGCAATCAGCCCCAGCATTTT. This encodes CASSEGRHSNQPQHF.

The chain joins TRBV4-3 to TRBJ1-2; D remains ambiguous. The CDR3 has 15 amino acids. Germline CDR1 is LGHNA and CDR2 is YSLEER. V was cut by 1 base and J by 6 bases, with 15 bases left in between. CDR3 in DNA: TGCGCCAGCAGCCAAGGGTCTAGCTCCTTGGATGGCTACACCTTC. This gives the protein CASSQGSSSLDGYTF.

The chain is built from TRBV5-6 and TRBJ2-1; a weak D match, TRBD2 (5 bases). V lost 6 bases and J 7 bases, leaving 23 bases between the germline ends. Germline CDR1 reads SGHDT; CDR2 reads YYEEEE. This CDR3 is built from 16 residues. DNA for the CDR3: TGTGCCAGCACCGGAGGTGAGGGATGGAAGTCGAATGAGCAGTTCTTC. It encodes CASTGGEGWKSNEQFF.

The V call is TRBV10-3, the J call TRBJ1-2, with 10 positions matching TRBD1. The length of the CDR3 is 15 residues. Germline V CDR1 and CDR2: ENHRY, SYGVKD. The junction had 11 bases not matched to a gene; V was cut back by 7 bases and J by 6 bases. This CDR3 is CAINKATGGFDGYTF. The DNA of the CDR3 is TGTGCCATCAACAAAGCGACAGGGGGCTTTGATGGCTACACCTTC.

This rearrangement joins TRBV4-1 to TRBJ1-4; D uncertain. This CDR3 is built from 15 residues. CDR1 is MGHRA, CDR2 YSYEKL, per germline. With 4 bases removed from V and 2 bases from J, the gap between germline ends came to 11 bases. CDR3 coding DNA: TGCGCCAGCAGCCGCCCCCCCGGGACTAATGAAAAACTGTTTTTT. It specifies CASSRPPGTNEKLFF.

This chain links TRBV2 with TRBJ2-1, with D maybe TRBD2 (7 bases). V was trimmed by 3 bases and J by 5 bases, leaving 20 bases between them. The germline V gene has CDR1 SNHLY and CDR2 FYNNEI. The CDR3 is made up of 17 amino acids. Here the CDR3 DNA reads TGTGCCAGCAGTGATCGTGTCGGGGGGACACGGAACAATGAGCAGTTCTTC. Its translation: CASSDRVGGTRNNEQFF. Full variable domain (missing parts from reference TRBV2 and TRBJ2-1): EPEVTQTPSHQVTQMGQEVILRCVPISNHLYFYWYRQILGQKVEFLVSFYNNEISEKSEIFDDQFSVERPDGSNFTLKIRSTKLEDSAMYFCASSDRVGGTRNNEQFFGPGTRLTVL.

The chain joins TRBV14 to TRBJ2-1, with 10 bases aligning to TRBD2. CDR1 and CDR2 (germline): SGHDN, FVKESK. V dropped 1 base and J dropped 9; count of bases not matched to a gene: 12. The CDR3 is 17 residues long. The DNA for the CDR3 is TGTGCCAGCAGCCAAGGGCTAGCGGGAGCGGCAGCCGGTGAGCAGTTCTTC. Amino acids: CASSQGLAGAAAGEQFF.

The chain has TRBV7-9 and TRBJ2-2, with D possibly TRBD2 on 6 matching bases. V was cut by 10 bases and J by 6 bases, with 21 bases left in between. The CDR3 totals 15 residues. In germline, CDR1 is SEHNR, CDR2 FQNEAQ (reference sequence). CDR3 region: CATQKKEGRAGELFF. The CDR3 nucleotides read TGTGCCACCCAAAAGAAGGAGGGCCGCGCCGGGGAGCTGTTTTTT.